Here is one T cell receptor (beta chain) with its context. Its target is not known. The germline V gene encodes CDR1 SGHTA and CDR2 FQGTGA. The CDR3 contains 14 residues. Losses at the gene ends were 2 bases for V and 8 bases for J; bases not matched to a gene: 2. Sequencing used immunoSEQ multiplex PCR; TCRdb keeps in-frame clones, though not all of them. The sample consists of 150,000 or so clones, approximately 86% of them appearing once. The donors were members of the validation cohort comprising over a hundred subjects, separate from the roughly 700-subject first cohort. The sample comes from a study of cytomegalovirus exposure and HLA in healthy donors. Study-level findings and limits: Cytomegalovirus association was assigned to some 160 TCR beta chains. Reports described diagnosis of cytomegalovirus status by the classifier as highly specific and sensitive.

This receptor was identified in a man younger than 30 in good health and CMV-seropositive. The chain joins TRBV7-3 to TRBJ2-1; 11 bases agree with TRBD2. Sequencing was carried out using PBMCs. CDR3 in amino acids: CASSLELAGDEQFF. CDR3 DNA sequence: TGTGCCAGCAGCTTAGAACTAGCGGGGGATGAGCAGTTCTTC.